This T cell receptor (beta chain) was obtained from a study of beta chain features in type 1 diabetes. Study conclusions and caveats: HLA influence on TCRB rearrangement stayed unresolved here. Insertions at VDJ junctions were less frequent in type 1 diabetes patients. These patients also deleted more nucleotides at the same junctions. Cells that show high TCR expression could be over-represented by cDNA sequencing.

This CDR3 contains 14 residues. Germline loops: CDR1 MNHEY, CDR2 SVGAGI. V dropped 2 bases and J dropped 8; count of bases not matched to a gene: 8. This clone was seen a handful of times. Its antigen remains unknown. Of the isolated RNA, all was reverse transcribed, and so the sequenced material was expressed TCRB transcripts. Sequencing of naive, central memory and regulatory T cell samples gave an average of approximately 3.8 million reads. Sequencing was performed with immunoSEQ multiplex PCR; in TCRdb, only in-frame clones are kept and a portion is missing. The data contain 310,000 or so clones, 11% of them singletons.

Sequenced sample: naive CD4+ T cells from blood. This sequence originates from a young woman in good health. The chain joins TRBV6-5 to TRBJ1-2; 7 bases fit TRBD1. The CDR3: CASSYGWGQIGYTF. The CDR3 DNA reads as TGTGCCAGCAGTTACGGGTGGGGACAGATCGGCTACACCTTC.